This T cell receptor beta chain was captured in a study of CD8 T cells in Susac syndrome. With 6 bases clipped from V and 5 bases from J, the junction kept 4 bases outside the gene matches. CDR3 length: 14 residues. Germline loops: CDR1 SNHLY, CDR2 FYNNEI. After extraction with the RNeasy kit, about 0.5 to 1 ug of the RNA was reverse transcribed using random hexamers. An immunoSEQ multiplex PCR amplified TCR beta CDR3 over 54 Vbeta and 13 Jbeta. TCRdb processed the immunoSEQ multiplex PCR reads anew with MiXCR; each CDR3 protein has one entry. Here the sample spans under 200,000 distinct CDR3 sequences, roughly 91% being singletons.

The sequence derives from a human donor with Susac syndrome. The chain couples TRBV2 to TRBJ2-3; 11 nucleotides agree with TRBD1. Sequencing was done on a sample of CD4+ T cells from PBMCs. CDR3 in amino acids: CASRGQGEIDTQYF. CDR3 DNA sequence: TGTGCCAGCAGGGGACAGGGGGAGATAGATACGCAGTATTTT.